Listed below are T cell receptor beta chains from one sample, sequenced in a study of cytomegalovirus exposure and HLA in healthy donors. This table comes from immunoSEQ multiplex PCR, and its TCRdb copy is limited to in-frame clones, with some not included. The sample includes roughly 260,000 clones, nearly 90% of them seen just once. The sequenced sample consisted of PBMCs. The receptors shown here come from a woman aged 18-29 years in good health and CMV-seronegative. Each CDR3 is given with its conserved first and last residue. D genes are given only for firm matches. Part of the rows lack a size; the others show once, few, many or a class for expanded clones.

14,-,TRBD1,TRBJ2-3,TRBV2,TGTGCCAGCGGGACAATACAGGGGGCGGATACGCAGTATTTT,CASGTIQGADTQYF
16,few,-,TRBJ1-5,TRBV2,TGTGCCAGCAGTGACCGGGACACTTATAGCAATCAGCCCCAGCATTTT,CASSDRDTYSNQPQHF
15,-,-,TRBJ1-3,TRBV27,TGTGCCAGCAGTTTGGCAGGGGACTCTGGAAACACCATATATTTT,CASSLAGDSGNTIYF
14,-,-,TRBJ1-6,TRBV9,TGTGCCAGCAGCGTAGCTAACAGGGATTCACCCCTCCACTTT,CASSVANRDSPLHF
16,-,-,TRBJ2-2,TRBV27,TGTGCCAGCAGTCCCAGCCCGGGGACGAACACCGGGGAGCTGTTTTTT,CASSPSPGTNTGELFF
13,once,-,TRBJ1-6,TRBV11-2,TGTGCCAGCACCCCGTTCGGTAATTCACCCCTCCACTTT,CASTPFGNSPLHF
14,few,TRBD1,TRBJ2-5,TRBV7-9,TGTGCCAGCAGCCTAGGACAGGGCACGGAGACCCAGTACTTC,CASSLGQGTETQYF
13,-,-,TRBJ2-2,TRBV5-1,TGCGCCAGCAGCTTGACTGTCACCGGGGAGCTGTTTTTT,CASSLTVTGELFF
13,-,TRBD1,TRBJ1-1,TRBV6-1,TGTGCCAGCAGTCAGGGGGGCGAGACTGAAGCTTTCTTT,CASSQGGETEAFF
15,-,TRBD1,TRBJ2-1,TRBV6-4,TGTGCCAGCAGTGACAAGACAGGGGGCTACAATGAGCAGTTCTTC,CASSDKTGGYNEQFF
15,-,-,TRBJ2-1,TRBV9,TGTGCCAGCAGCGTAGTGGGGTCCGCGGGGAATGAGCAGTTCTTC,CASSVVGSAGNEQFF
15,-,-,TRBJ2-3,TRBV6-1,TGTGCCAGCAGGGAAAGACAGGTCCACACAGATACGCAGTATTTT,CASRERQVHTDTQYF
16,-,-,TRBJ2-5,TRBV4-3,TGCGCCAGCAGCCCGGTGTTGGGTCCCGGAGGGCAGACCCAGTACTTC,CASSPVLGPGGQTQYF
15,-,TRBD1,TRBJ2-5,TRBV28,TGTGCCAGCAGTTTATTTGGGACAGGACAAGAGACCCAGTACTTC,CASSLFGTGQETQYF
14,-,-,TRBJ2-7,TRBV30,TGTGCCTGGATCTCGGTCAGGAACTCCTACGAGCAGTACTTC,CAWISVRNSYEQYF
16,-,TRBD1,TRBJ1-2,TRBV18,TGTGCCAGCTCACCACTGGGAGATTGGGACAGGGAAGGCTACACCTTC,CASSPLGDWDREGYTF
14,-,TRBD1,TRBJ1-1,TRBV19,TGTGCCAGTAGTACCGGGACAGGTCTAACTGAAGCTTTCTTT,CASSTGTGLTEAFF
14,-,-,TRBJ1-5,TRBV28,TGTGCCAGCAGTTTTCGGGGGACCAATCAGCCCCAGCATTTT,CASSFRGTNQPQHF
14,-,TRBD1,TRBJ2-2,TRBV19,TGTGCCACCCTGGGACAGGTGAACACCGGGGAGCTGTTTTTT,CATLGQVNTGELFF
13,-,-,TRBJ2-3,TRBV6-5,TGTGCTACAGGAAGGGTCCTCACAGATACGCAGTATTTT,CATGRVLTDTQYF
15,-,TRBD1,TRBJ1-4,TRBV5-1,TGCGCCAGCAGCTTGGCGGGACAGGGTGGTGAAAAACTGTTTTTT,CASSLAGQGGEKLFF
15,-,TRBD1,TRBJ2-2,TRBV27,TGTGCCAGCAGTTCCGGGACAGGGGCCACCGGGGAGCTGTTTTTT,CASSSGTGATGELFF
15,-,TRBD2,TRBJ2-3,TRBV7-2,TGTGCCAGCAGCTTAGGAGCGGGGGAGACAGATACGCAGTATTTT,CASSLGAGETDTQYF
16,once,TRBD1,TRBJ1-2,TRBV25-1,TGTGCCAGCAGTGAAACAGGACCCAGGGGGAACTATGGCTACACCTTC,CASSETGPRGNYGYTF
11,-,-,TRBJ2-2,TRBV7-9,TGTGCCAGCAGCTTTGAGGGGGAGCTGTTTTTT,CASSFEGELFF
13,-,TRBD1,TRBJ2-7,TRBV5-4,TGTGCCAGCAGCAGGGACAGGGCCTACGAGCAGTACTTC,CASSRDRAYEQYF
15,-,TRBD1,TRBJ1-4,TRBV19,TGTGCCAGTAGTCGGACAGGTCGGAATAATGAAAAACTGTTTTTT,CASSRTGRNNEKLFF
16,-,-,TRBJ1-5,TRBV2,TGTGCCAGCAGTGGAAACAGTGTCGATAGCAATCAGCCCCAGCATTTT,CASSGNSVDSNQPQHF